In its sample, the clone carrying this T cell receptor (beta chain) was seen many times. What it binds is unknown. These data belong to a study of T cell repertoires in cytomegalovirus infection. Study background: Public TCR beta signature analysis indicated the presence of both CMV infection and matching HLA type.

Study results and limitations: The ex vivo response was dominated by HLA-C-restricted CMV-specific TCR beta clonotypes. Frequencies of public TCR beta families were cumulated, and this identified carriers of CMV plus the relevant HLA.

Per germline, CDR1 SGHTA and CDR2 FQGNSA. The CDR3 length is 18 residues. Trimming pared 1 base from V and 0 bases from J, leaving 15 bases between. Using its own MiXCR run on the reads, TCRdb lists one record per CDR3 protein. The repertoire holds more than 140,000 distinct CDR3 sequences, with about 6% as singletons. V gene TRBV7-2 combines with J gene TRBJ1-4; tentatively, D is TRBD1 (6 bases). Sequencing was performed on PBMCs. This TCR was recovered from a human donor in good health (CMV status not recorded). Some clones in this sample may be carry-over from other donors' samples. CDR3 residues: CASSLGVTGFATNEKLFF. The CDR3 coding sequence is TGTGCCAGCAGCTTAGGAGTGACAGGCTTCGCAACTAATGAAAAACTGTTTTTT.